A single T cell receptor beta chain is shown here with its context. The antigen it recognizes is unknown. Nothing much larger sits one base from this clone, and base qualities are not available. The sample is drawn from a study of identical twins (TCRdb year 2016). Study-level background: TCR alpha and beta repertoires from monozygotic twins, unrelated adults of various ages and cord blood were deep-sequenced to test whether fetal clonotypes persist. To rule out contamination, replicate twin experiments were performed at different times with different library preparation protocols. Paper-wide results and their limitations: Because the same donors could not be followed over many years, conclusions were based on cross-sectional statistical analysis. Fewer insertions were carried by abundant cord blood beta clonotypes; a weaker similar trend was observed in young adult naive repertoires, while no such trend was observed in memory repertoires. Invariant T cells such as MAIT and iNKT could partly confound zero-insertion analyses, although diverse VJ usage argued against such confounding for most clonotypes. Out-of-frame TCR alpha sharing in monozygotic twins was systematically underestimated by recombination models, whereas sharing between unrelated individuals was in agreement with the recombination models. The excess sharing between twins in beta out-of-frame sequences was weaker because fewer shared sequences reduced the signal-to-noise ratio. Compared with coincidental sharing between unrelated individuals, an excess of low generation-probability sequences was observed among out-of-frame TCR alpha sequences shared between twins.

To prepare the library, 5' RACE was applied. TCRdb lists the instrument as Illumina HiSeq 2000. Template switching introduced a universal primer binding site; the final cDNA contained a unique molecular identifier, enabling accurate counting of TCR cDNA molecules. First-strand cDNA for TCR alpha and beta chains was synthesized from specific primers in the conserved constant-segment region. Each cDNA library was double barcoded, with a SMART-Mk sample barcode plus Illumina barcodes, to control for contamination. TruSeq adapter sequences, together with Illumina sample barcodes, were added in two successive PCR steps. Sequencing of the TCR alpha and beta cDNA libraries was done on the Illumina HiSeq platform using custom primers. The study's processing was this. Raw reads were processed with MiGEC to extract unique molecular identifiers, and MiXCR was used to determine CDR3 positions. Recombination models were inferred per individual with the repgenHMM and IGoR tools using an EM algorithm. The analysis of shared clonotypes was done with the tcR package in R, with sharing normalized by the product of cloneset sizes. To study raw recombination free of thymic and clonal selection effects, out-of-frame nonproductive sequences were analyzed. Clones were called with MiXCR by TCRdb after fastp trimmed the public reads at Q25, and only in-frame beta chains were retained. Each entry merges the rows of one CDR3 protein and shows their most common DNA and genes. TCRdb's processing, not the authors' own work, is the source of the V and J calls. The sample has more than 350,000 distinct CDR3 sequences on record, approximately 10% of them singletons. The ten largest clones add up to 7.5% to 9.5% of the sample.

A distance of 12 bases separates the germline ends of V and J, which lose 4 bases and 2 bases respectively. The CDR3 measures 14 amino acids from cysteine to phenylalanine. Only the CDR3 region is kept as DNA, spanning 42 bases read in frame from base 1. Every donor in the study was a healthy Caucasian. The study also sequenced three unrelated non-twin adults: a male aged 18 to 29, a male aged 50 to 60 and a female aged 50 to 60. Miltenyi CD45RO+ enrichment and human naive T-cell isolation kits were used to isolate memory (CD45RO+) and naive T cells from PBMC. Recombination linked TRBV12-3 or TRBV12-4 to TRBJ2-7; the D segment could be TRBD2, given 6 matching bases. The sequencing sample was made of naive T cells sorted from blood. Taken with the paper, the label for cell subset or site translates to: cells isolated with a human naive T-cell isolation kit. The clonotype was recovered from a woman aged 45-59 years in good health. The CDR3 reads CASSSAGTPYEQYF. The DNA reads TGTGCCAGCAGTTCCGCCGGGACTCCCTACGAGCAGTACTTC.